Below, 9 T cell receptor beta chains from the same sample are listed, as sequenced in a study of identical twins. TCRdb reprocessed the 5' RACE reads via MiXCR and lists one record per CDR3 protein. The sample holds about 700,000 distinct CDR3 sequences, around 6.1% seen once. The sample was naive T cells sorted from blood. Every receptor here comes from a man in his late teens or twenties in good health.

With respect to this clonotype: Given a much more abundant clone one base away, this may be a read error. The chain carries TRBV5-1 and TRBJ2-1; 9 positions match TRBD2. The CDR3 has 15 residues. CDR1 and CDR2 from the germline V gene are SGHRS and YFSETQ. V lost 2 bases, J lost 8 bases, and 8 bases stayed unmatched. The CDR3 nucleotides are TGCGCCAGCAGCTTTAATCTAGCGGGATTCGATGAGCAGTTCTTC. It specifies CASSFNLAGFDEQFF.

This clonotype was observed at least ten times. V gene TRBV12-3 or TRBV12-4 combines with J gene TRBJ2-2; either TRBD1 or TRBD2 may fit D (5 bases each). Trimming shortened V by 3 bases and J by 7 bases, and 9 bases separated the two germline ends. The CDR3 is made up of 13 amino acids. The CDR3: CASSLGVHGELFF. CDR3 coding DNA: TGTGCCAGCAGTTTGGGGGTTCACGGGGAGCTGTTTTTT.

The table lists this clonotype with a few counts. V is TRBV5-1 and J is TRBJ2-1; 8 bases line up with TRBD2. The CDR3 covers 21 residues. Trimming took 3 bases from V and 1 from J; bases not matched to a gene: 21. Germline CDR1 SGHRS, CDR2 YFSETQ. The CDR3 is CASSSPPLSHSGTKSYNEQFF. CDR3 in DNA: TGCGCCAGCAGCTCCCCCCCTCTATCCCATAGCGGGACGAAGTCCTACAATGAGCAGTTCTTC.

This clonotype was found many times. Here the CDR3 DNA reads TGTGCCAGCAGCTTAGCGCGGGTCGATGAGCAGTTCTTC. Its protein is CASSLARVDEQFF. This sequence joins TRBV7-8 and TRBJ2-1; D is perhaps TRBD2 (5 bases). This CDR3 comprises 13 residues. Per the germline V gene, CDR1 is SGHVS and CDR2 is FQNEAQ. The V end was cut by 0 bases, the J end by 8 bases, with 8 bases between.

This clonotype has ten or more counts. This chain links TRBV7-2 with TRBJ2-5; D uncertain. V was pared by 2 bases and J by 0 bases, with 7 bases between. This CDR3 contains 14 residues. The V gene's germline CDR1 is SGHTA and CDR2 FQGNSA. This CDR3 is CASSLFGHQETQYF. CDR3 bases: TGTGCCAGCAGCTTATTTGGACACCAAGAGACCCAGTACTTC.

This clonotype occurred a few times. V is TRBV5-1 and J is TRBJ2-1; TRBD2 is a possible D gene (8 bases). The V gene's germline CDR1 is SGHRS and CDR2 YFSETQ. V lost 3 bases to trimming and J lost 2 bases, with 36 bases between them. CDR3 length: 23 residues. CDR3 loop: CASSSIGRELGSGMRGPYNEQFF. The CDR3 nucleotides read TGCGCCAGCAGCTCGATCGGGCGGGAGCTTGGTAGCGGGATGAGGGGGCCCTACAATGAGCAGTTCTTC.

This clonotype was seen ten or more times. CDR3 bases: TGTGCCACCAGGCTGAGCACCTACGAGCAGTACTTC. Translation gives CATRLSTYEQYF. The chain recombines TRBV6-2 or TRBV6-3 with TRBJ2-7; D not resolved. V lost 10 bases, J lost 2 bases, and 12 bases lay in between. Germline V gene data show CDR1 as MNHEY and CDR2 as SVGEGT. This CDR3 has 12 residues.

The CDR3 nucleotides are TGTGCCAGTGTGTTAGGACATCCATTTCAAGAGACCCAGTACTTC. Its translation: CASVLGHPFQETQYF. The genes are TRBV12-3 or TRBV12-4 and TRBJ2-5; TRBD1 might be the D (5 bases). CDR3 length: 15 residues. Trimming took off 9 bases at V and 2 bases at J, with 19 bases between the two ends.

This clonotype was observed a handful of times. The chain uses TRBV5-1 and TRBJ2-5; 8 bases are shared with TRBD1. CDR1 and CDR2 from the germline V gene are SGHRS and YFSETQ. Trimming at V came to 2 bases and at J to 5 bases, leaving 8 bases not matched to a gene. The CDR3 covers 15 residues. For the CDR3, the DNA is TGCGCCAGCAGCTTACGGACAGGGTCTAGGGAGACCCAGTACTTC. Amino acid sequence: CASSLRTGSRETQYF.